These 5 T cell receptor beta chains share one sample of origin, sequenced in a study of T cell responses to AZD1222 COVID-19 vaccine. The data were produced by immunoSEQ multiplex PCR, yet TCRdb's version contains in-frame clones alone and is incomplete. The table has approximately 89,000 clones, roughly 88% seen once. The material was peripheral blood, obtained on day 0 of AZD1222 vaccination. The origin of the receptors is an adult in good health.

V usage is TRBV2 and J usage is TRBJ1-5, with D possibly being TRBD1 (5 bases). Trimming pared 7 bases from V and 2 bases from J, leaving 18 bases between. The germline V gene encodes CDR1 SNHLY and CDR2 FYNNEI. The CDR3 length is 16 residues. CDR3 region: CASTTLWGEGNQPQHF. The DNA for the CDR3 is TGTGCCAGCACCACCTTGTGGGGGGAAGGCAATCAGCCCCAGCATTTT.

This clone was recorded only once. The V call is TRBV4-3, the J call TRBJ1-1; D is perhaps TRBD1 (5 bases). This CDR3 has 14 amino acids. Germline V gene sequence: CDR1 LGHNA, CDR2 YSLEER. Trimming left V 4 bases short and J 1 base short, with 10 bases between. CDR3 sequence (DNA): TGCGCCAGCAGCCCGGGACGCCAGAACACTGAAGCTTTCTTT. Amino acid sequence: CASSPGRQNTEAFF.

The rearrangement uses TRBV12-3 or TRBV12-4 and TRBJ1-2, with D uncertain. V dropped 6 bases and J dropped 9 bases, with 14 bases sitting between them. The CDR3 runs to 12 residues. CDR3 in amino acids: CASSREAERYTF. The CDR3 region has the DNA TGTGCCAGCAGCCGGGAAGCCGAGCGCTACACCTTC.

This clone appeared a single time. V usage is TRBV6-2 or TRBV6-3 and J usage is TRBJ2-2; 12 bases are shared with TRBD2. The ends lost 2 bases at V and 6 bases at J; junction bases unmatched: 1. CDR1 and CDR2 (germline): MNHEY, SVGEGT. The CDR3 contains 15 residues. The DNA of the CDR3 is TGTGCCAGCAGTTACCCTAGCGGGGGGGCCGGGGAGCTGTTTTTT. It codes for CASSYPSGGAGELFF.

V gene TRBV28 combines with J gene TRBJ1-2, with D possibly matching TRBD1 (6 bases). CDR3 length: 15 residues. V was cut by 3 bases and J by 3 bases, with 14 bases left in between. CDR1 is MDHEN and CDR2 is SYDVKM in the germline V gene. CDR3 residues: CASSFPQGRDYGYTF. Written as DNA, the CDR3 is TGTGCCAGCAGTTTCCCTCAGGGGAGAGACTATGGCTACACCTTC.